This section outlines one T cell receptor beta chain sequence together with its context. Measured with immunoSEQ multiplex PCR; TCRdb has only the in-frame clones, and not every one. In the table there are about 49,000 clones, around 83% of which are singletons. The data are from a study of radiotherapy plus CTLA-4 blockade in lung cancer. Lung cancer patients with chemo-refractory metastatic non-small-cell disease were given focal radiation plus CTLA-4 blockade with ipilimumab. Germline lookup yields CDR1 SGHAT and CDR2 FQNNGV. The junction had 8 bases not matched to a gene; V was cut back by 5 bases and J by 0 bases. The CDR3 is made up of 18 amino acids.

Sequences were derived from peripheral blood, sampled from a patient treated with radiotherapy plus ipilimumab. V and J are TRBV11-2 and TRBJ2-3, with TRBD2 matching 13 bases. The receptor's source is a human donor with non-small cell lung cancer whose response to radiotherapy plus ipilimumab could not be evaluated. The CDR3 bases are TGTGCCAGCAGCCAAAGGACTAGCGGGAGAGTTAGCACAGATACGCAGTATTTT. Its translation is CASSQRTSGRVSTDTQYF. Using reference TRBV11-2 and TRBJ2-3 for the parts outside the CDR3, the full variable domain is EAGVAQSPRYKIIEKRQSVAFWCNPISGHATLYWYQQILGQGPKLLIQFQNNGVVDDSQLPKDRFSAERLKGVDSTLKIQPAKLEDSAVYLCASSQRTSGRVSTDTQYFGPGTRLTVL.